This TCR beta chain was profiled in a study of T cells in Graves' hyperthyroidism and ophthalmopathy (dated by TCRdb to the late 2010s). About the full investigation: Peripheral blood was collected at initial diagnosis, before any treatment. TCR V-J signatures able to tell the groups apart were searched for in a discovery cohort of 90 to 100 patients, of whom about 40 had Graves' ophthalmopathy and about 55 had stable Graves' hyperthyroidism. Prospective prediction of ophthalmopathy was tested in an independent validation cohort of 18 to 20 hyperthyroidism patients and some 17 patients who later progressed to ophthalmopathy. The 75 to 100 discovery patients were divided at random into training and test sets in a 7:3 ratio. The study also compared thyroid tissue and blood T-cell repertoires from roughly six Graves' hyperthyroidism patients. Following sampling, methimazole starting at 30 mg daily was given to hyperthyroidism patients, and high-dose intravenous methylprednisolone was given to ophthalmopathy patients. According to the paper, TCR Vbeta CDR3 sequencing was carried out on some 130 peripheral blood samples, which came from approximately 43 ophthalmopathy, around 74 hyperthyroidism and roughly 17 progressor patients. Broader findings and caveats from the paper: During validation, the model predicted progression to ophthalmopathy a median of approximately 6 months ahead of onset, with around 70% sensitivity and around 73% specificity. Sample size was not statistically predetermined, and blinding of investigators to group allocation was not performed. In cross-validation, a model built on a 13 V-J signature told ophthalmopathy apart from stable hyperthyroidism with roughly 87% sensitivity and approximately 84% specificity, and in testing the same model reached 80%/75%. Most expanded thyroid clonotypes (frequency above 0.001) were also detected in blood, suggesting blood repertoires may reflect thyroid immune responses.

The TCR beta CDR3 regions were amplified from the RNA transcripts. For the first round of RT-PCR on the TCR CDR3, the HTBI primer set was used together with the Qiagen OneStep RT-PCR kit. A second multiplex PCR round built the libraries, followed by size selection and purification. Sequencing of the libraries was done on an Illumina HiSeq2000 using paired-end 100 bp reads. The published analysis was carried out like this. SOAPnuke was used to process the raw data, throwing out any read that contained adapters or uncalled bases, had a mean Phred below 15, or lacked an exact constant-primer or identifier match. High-quality paired reads were merged using COPE v1.2.5, and each unique nucleotide sequence was defined as a clonotype. MiTCR v1.1 was used to align the clonotypes against IMGT TRBV, TRBD and TRBJ reference segments. The analysis included only V-J combinations with a frequency above 0.0001, which together covered 99% to 99.2% of the repertoires. A TCS score was defined as the ratio of F50 (clonal expansion) to E x V (chaos), with BLOSUM62-based TCRdist applied between CDR3 peptides within each V-J. Welch's t-statistics and random forest reduced just over 500 V-J features to around 14, which were used in a naive Bayes classifier (R e1071). TCRdb reanalyzed the raw reads on its own, using fastp at Q25 for trimming and MiXCR for clone calling, and kept in-frame beta chains. Rows are unified per CDR3 protein, each entry keeping the most common DNA and genes. The V and J calls and clone size come from TCRdb's table, not from the authors' own analysis. This sample lists 360,000 or so distinct CDR3 sequences; 18% were detected once. The ten top clones hold 15% to 17% of the sample.

This clonotype was seen repeatedly, ten times or more. This receptor's antigen is unknown. No base qualities exist here, and no much larger clone lies one base off it. V was cut back by 7 bases and J by 7 bases, leaving a gap of 14 bases between them. From a lookup of the germline V gene, CDR1 and CDR2 are LGHNT and FRNRAP. From the cysteine up to the phenylalanine, the CDR3 has a length of 12 residues. The read is trimmed to its CDR3 DNA, 36 bases read in frame from base 1. Ophthalmopathy patients had moderately to severely active disease, with a Clinical Activity Score of 3 or more, a NOSPECS grade of 4 or more, and a disease duration of less than 3 months. Exclusion was applied to patients with uncontrolled infections, other autoimmune diseases, pregnancy or lactation. Diagnoses were based on clinical symptoms, serum thyroxine and TRAb, thyroid ultrasound and orbital computed tomography. PBMCs were separated from roughly 10 ml of fresh peripheral blood using Ficoll-Paque density gradient centrifugation. Trizol reagent was used to extract total RNA, and RNA quality was then checked on an Agilent 2100 Bioanalyzer.

The sample consisted of blood. The TCR sequence derives from a woman in her thirties or forties with Graves' ophthalmopathy. The chain was built from TRBV12-5 and TRBJ2-7, with a tentative D gene TRBD2 over 6 matching bases. The DNA is TGTGCTAGTGCGTCGGGAGTAAGAGAGCAGTACTTC. It encodes CASASGVREQYF.